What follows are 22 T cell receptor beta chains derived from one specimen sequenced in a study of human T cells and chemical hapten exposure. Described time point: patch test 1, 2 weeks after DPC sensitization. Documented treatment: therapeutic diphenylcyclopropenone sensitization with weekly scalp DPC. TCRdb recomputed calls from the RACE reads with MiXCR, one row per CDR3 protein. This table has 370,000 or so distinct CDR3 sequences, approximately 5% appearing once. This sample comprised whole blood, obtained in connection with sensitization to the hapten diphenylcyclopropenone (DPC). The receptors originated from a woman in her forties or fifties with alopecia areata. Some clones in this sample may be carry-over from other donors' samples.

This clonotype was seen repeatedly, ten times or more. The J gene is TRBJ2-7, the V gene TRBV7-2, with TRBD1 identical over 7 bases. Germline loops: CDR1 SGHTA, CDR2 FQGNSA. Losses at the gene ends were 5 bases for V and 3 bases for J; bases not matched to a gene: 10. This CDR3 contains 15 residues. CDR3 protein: CASSPGQIPLYEQYF. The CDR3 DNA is TGTGCCAGCAGCCCGGGACAGATCCCTCTCTACGAGCAGTACTTC. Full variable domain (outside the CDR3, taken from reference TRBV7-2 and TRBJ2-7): GAGVSQSPSNKVTEKGKDVELRCDPISGHTALYWYRQSLGQGLEFLIYFQGNSAPDKSGLPSDRFSAERTGGSVSTLTIQRTQQEDSAVYLCASSPGQIPLYEQYFGPGTRLTVT.

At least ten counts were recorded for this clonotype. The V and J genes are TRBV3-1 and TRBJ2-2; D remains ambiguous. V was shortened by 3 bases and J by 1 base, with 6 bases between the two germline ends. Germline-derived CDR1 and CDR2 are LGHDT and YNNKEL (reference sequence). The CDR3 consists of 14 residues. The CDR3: CASSQRRNTGELFF. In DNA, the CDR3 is TGTGCCAGCAGCCAGCGAAGGAACACCGGGGAGCTGTTTTTT.

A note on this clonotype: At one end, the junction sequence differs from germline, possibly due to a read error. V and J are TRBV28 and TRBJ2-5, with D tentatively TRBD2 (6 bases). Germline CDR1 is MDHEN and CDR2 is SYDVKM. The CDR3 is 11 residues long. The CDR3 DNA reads TGTGCCAGCAGTTTATCGGAAGGGACTTGGTTC. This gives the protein CASSLSEGTWF. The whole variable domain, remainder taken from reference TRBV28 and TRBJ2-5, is DVKVTQSSRYLVKRTGEKVFLECVQDMDHENMFWYRQDPGLGLRLIYFSYDVKMKEKGDIPEGYSVSREKKERFSLILESASTNQTSMYLCASSLSEGTWFGPGTRLLVL.

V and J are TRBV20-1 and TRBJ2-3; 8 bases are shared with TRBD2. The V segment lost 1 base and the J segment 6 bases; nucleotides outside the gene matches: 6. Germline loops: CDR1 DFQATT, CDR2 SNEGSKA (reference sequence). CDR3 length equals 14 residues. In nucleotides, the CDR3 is TGCAGTGCTAGAGGTCTAGCGGGCCGTGATACGCAGTATTTT. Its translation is CSARGLAGRDTQYF.

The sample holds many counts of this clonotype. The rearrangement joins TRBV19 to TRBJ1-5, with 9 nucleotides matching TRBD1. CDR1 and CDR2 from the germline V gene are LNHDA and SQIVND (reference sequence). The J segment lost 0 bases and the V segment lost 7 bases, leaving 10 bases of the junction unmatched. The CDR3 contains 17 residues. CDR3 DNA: TGTGCCAGTAACCCTGGGACAGGGCACTATAGCAATCAGCCCCAGCATTTT. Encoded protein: CASNPGTGHYSNQPQHF.

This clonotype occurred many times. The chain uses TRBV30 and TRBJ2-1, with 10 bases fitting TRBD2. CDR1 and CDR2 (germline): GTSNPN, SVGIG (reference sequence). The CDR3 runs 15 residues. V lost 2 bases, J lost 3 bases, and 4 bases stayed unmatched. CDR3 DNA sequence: TGTGCCTGGAGTCGAGCGGGAGGGAGCTACAATGAGCAGTTCTTC. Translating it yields CAWSRAGGSYNEQFF.

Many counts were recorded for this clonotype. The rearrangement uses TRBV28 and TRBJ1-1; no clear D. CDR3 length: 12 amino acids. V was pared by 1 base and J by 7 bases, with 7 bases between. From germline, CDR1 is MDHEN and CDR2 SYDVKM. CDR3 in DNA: TGTGCCAGCAGTTTATTACGGTTTGAAGCTTTCTTT. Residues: CASSLLRFEAFF.

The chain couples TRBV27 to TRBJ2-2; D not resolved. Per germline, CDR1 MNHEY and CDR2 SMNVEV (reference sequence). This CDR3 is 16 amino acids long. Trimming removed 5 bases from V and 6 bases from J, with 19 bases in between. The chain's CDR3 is CASSVLWGYLPGELFF. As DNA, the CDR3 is TGTGCCAGCAGTGTCCTTTGGGGATACCTTCCCGGGGAGCTGTTTTTT.

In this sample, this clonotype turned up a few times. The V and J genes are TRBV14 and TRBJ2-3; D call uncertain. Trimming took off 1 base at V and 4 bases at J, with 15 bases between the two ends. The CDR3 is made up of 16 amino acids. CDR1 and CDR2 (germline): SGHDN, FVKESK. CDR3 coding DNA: TGTGCCAGCAGCCAAGGGGATAGGTCGTATGCAGATACGCAGTATTTT. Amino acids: CASSQGDRSYADTQYF.

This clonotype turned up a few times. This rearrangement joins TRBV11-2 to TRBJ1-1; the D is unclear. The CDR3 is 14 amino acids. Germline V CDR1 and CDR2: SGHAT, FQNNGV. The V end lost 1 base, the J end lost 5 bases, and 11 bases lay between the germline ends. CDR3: CASSLAGTRTEAFF. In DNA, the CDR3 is TGTGCCAGCAGCTTAGCTGGAACGCGGACTGAAGCTTTCTTT.

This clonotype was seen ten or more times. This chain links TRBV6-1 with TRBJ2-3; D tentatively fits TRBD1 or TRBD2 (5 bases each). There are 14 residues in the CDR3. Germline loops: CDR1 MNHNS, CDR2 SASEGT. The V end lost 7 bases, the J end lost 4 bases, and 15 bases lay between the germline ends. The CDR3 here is CASMGTLGADTQYF. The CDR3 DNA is TGTGCCAGCATGGGGACCCTGGGGGCAGATACGCAGTATTTT.

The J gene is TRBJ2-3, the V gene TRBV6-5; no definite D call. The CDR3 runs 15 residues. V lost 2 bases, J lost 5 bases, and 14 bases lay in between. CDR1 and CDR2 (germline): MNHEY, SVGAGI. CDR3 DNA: TGTGCCAGCAGTTACGGTACAGTGGGTAGAGATACGCAGTATTTT. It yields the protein CASSYGTVGRDTQYF.

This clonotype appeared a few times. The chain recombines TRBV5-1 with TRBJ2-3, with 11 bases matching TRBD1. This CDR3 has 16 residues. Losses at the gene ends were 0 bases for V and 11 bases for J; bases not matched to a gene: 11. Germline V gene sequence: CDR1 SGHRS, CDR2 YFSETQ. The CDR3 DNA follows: TGCGCCAGCAGCTTGGTGCCGGGACAGGGGGTTGAGGAGCAGTATTTT. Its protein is CASSLVPGQGVEEQYF. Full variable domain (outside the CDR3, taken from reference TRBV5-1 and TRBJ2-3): KAGVTQTPRYLIKTRGQQVTLSCSPISGHRSVSWYQQTPGQGLQFLFEYFSETQRNKGNFPGRFSGRQFSNSRSEMNVSTLELGDSALYLCASSLVPGQGVEEQYFGPGTRLTVL.

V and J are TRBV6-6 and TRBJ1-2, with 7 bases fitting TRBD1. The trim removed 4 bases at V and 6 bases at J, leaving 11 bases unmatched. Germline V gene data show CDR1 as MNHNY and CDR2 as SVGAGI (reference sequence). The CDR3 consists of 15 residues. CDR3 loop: CASSSLGQAFHGYTF. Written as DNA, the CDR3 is TGTGCCAGCAGTTCCCTCGGACAGGCGTTCCATGGCTACACCTTC.

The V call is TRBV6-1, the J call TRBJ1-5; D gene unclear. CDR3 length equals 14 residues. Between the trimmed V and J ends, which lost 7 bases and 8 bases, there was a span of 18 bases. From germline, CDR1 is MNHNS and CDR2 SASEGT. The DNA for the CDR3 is TGTGCCAGCACCTCGCATAGGGCAGAGGAGCCCCAGCATTTT. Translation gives CASTSHRAEEPQHF.

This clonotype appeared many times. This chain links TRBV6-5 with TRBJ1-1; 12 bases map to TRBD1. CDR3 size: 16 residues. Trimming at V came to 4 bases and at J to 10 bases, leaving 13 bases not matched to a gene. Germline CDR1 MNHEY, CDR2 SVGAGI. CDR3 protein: CASSSLSGTGGSVAFF. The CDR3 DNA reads TGTGCCAGCAGTTCACTTTCCGGGACAGGGGGCTCGGTAGCTTTCTTT.

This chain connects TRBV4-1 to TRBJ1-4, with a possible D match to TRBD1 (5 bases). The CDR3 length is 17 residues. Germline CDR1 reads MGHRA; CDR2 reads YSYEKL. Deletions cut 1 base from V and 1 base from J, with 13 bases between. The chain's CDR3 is CASSQGSGRRTNEKLFF. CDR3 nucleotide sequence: TGCGCCAGCAGCCAAGGATCGGGACGGAGAACTAATGAAAAACTGTTTTTT.

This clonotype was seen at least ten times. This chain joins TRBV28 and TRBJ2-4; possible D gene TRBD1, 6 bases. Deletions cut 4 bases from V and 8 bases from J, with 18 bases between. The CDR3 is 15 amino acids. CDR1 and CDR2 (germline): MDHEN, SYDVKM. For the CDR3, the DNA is TGTGCCAGCAGTTCCGCAGGGGCAGTTGATGACATTCAGTACTTC. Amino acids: CASSSAGAVDDIQYF.

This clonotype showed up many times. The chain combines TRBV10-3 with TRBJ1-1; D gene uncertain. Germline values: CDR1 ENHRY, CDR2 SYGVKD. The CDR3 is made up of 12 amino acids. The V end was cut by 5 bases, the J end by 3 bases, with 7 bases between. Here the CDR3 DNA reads TGTGCCATCAGTCCGGGTTACACTGAAGCTTTCTTT. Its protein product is CAISPGYTEAFF.

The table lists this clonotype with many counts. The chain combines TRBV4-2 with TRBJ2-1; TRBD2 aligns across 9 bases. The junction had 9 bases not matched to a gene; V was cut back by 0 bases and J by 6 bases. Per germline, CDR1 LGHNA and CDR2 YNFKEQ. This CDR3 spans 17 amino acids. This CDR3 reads CASSQDDGGRAGNEQFF. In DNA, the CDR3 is TGTGCCAGCAGCCAAGATGATGGCGGGAGGGCTGGCAATGAGCAGTTCTTC.

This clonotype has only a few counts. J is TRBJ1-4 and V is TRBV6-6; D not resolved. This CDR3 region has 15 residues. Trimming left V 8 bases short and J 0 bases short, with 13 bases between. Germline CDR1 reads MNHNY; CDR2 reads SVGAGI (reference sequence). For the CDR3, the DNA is TGTGCCAGCGGCCCCCCGGTTGCAACTAATGAAAAACTGTTTTTT. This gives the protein CASGPPVATNEKLFF.

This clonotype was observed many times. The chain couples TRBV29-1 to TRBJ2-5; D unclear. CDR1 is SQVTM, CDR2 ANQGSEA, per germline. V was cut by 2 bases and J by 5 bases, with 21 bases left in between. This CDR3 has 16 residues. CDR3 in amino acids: CSVEFISSPMAETQYF. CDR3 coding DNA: TGCAGCGTTGAATTTATCAGTTCCCCTATGGCGGAGACCCAGTACTTC.